The 11 T cell receptor beta chains below come from one sample, sequenced in a study of cytomegalovirus exposure and HLA in healthy donors. Data came from immunoSEQ multiplex PCR; TCRdb stores just in-frame clones and leaves some out. The sample consists of roughly 52,000 clones, over 75% of them appearing once. Sequences were obtained from PBMCs. The receptors stem from a woman younger than 45 in good health and CMV-seronegative.

The rearrangement joins TRBV10-3 to TRBJ1-5; D remains ambiguous. V was pared by 8 bases and J by 3 bases, with 8 bases between. This CDR3 has 12 residues. The germline V gene encodes CDR1 ENHRY and CDR2 SYGVKD. The CDR3 DNA is TGTGCCATCCGACAAGACAATCAGCCCCAGCATTTT. It yields the protein CAIRQDNQPQHF.

This chain joins TRBV9 and TRBJ2-4; D possibly corresponds to TRBD1 (5 bases). The CDR3 runs to 15 residues. Per germline, CDR1 SGDLS and CDR2 YYNGEE. Trimming pared 4 bases from V and 3 bases from J, leaving 14 bases between. In DNA form, the CDR3 reads TGTGCCAGCAGCCCCCTCCAGGGCGGCAAAAACATTCAGTACTTC. It specifies CASSPLQGGKNIQYF.

The chain uses TRBV6-1 and TRBJ2-5; D uncertain. Germline V gene sequence: CDR1 MNHNS, CDR2 SASEGT. The CDR3 has 11 residues. V gave up 4 bases and J gave up 5 bases, with 5 bases separating them. In DNA form, the CDR3 reads TGTGCCAGCAGTGCTCGGGAGACCCAGTACTTC. This translates into CASSARETQYF.

The chain carries TRBV7-8 and TRBJ2-2; TRBD1 is a possible D gene (5 bases). Germline CDR1 reads SGHVS; CDR2 reads FQNEAQ. The V and J ends lost 2 bases and 5 bases respectively, with 15 bases between them. The CDR3 contains 16 residues. The chain's CDR3 is CASSLRRTQGTGELFF. The CDR3 nucleotides are TGTGCCAGCAGCTTACGAAGGACCCAGGGTACCGGGGAGCTGTTTTTT.

The J gene is TRBJ2-2, the V gene TRBV6-4, with D hard to call. This CDR3 region has 14 residues. Per germline, CDR1 MRHNA and CDR2 SNTAGT. V was pared by 4 bases and J by 1 base, with 7 bases between. For the CDR3, the DNA is TGTGCCAGCAGTGCGTTCTTGAACACCGGGGAGCTGTTTTTT. Its protein product is CASSAFLNTGELFF.

The CDR3 spells CASSFEDRGNQPQHF. The CDR3 nucleotides read TGTGCCAGCAGCTTTGAGGACAGGGGAAATCAGCCCCAGCATTTT. The chain combines TRBV7-6 with TRBJ1-5; TRBD1 matches 9 bases. With V trimmed by 3 bases and J by 4 bases, 4 bases remained unmatched. The CDR3 runs to 15 residues. CDR1 is SGHVS, CDR2 FNYEAQ, per germline.

The chain is built from TRBV6-5 and TRBJ1-5; D is undetermined. Germline lookup yields CDR1 MNHEY and CDR2 SVGAGI. V was cut by 6 bases and J by 3 bases, with 9 bases left in between. This CDR3 has 13 amino acids. CDR3 nucleotide sequence: TGTGCCAGCAGATTCTCAGACAATCAGCCCCAGCATTTT. Protein: CASRFSDNQPQHF.

The chain employs TRBV7-2 and TRBJ1-3, with D possibly being TRBD1 (6 bases). Germline CDR1 reads SGHTA; CDR2 reads FQGNSA. Deletions cut 2 bases from V and 8 bases from J, with 10 bases between. The CDR3 is made up of 13 amino acids. The CDR3 region is CASSLTRGDTIYF. The CDR3 DNA is TGTGCCAGCAGCTTAACCAGGGGAGACACCATATATTTT.

This sequence joins TRBV29-1 and TRBJ2-3; D remains unclear. CDR1 and CDR2 from the germline V gene are SQVTM and ANQGSEA. Deletions cut 8 bases from V and 1 base from J, with 4 bases between. This CDR3 comprises 10 residues. In DNA form, the CDR3 reads TGCAGCCAGTGCACAGATACGCAGTATTTT. It is translated as CSQCTDTQYF.

The chain has TRBV7-2 and TRBJ2-3; 13 nucleotides line up with TRBD2. V was pared by 5 bases and J by 0 bases, with 8 bases of the junction left unmatched. The CDR3 runs 18 residues. Germline V gives CDR1 SGHTA, CDR2 FQGNSA. CDR3: CASSKKGTSGTSTDTQYF. CDR3 coding DNA: TGTGCCAGCAGCAAAAAAGGGACTAGCGGGACTAGCACAGATACGCAGTATTTT.

The rearrangement joins TRBV5-1 to TRBJ1-5, with D unresolved. CDR1 and CDR2 (germline): SGHRS, YFSETQ. CDR3 length: 13 residues. Trimming left V 2 bases short and J 5 bases short, with 8 bases between. CDR3 in DNA: TGCGCCAGCAGCTTACTAGTGGATCAGCCCCAGCATTTT. Translating it yields CASSLLVDQPQHF. The full variable domain, with the rest looked up from reference TRBV5-1 and TRBJ1-5, is KAGVTQTPRYLIKTRGQQVTLSCSPISGHRSVSWYQQTPGQGLQFLFEYFSETQRNKGNFPGRFSGRQFSNSRSEMNVSTLELGDSALYLCASSLLVDQPQHFGDGTRLSIL.